This TCR beta chain is drawn from a study of shared clonotypes between healthy human individuals. Whole-study context: Participating donors consisted of a couple of women and a few men aged 18 to 49.

Study-wide results and limits: It was only blood that was sampled, and tissue repertoires likely differ.

CDR1 and CDR2 (germline): SQVTM, ANQGSEA. V lost 4 bases and J 3 bases, leaving 6 bases between the germline ends. The CDR3 loop spans 11 amino acids. Worth noting for this clone: Its antigen is still unknown. This sample includes further DNA sequences coding for the same CDR3.

Each subset's genomic DNA was split evenly across several immunoSEQ plates. Libraries were prepared by immunoSEQ multiplex PCR; TCRdb keeps only in-frame clonotypes and omits some of them. The sample carries some 2.3 million clones, roughly 93% recorded once. Sequenced input: naive CD4+ T cells from PBMCs. Subset reported: CD45RA+ positively selected. The TCR was taken from a man younger than 35 in good health. Some clones in this sample may be carry-over from other donors' samples. The chain is built from TRBV29-1 and TRBJ1-1; tentative D call: TRBD1 (5 bases). CDR3 residues: CSVARDTEAFF. DNA of the CDR3: TGCAGCGTTGCCAGGGACACTGAAGCTTTCTTT.